The clone carrying this T cell receptor (beta chain) was recorded only once. Antigen specificity is unknown. This record comes from a study of regulatory T cells. Findings of the study overall: In CD3G-deficient patients, conventional CD4+ T cells were enriched for hydrophobic CDR3 residues at positions 6 and 7.

Primers: 52 TRBV forward and 13 TRBJ reverse. Profiled with immunoSEQ multiplex PCR; TCRdb holds only in-frame clones, not every one. The sample has around 16,000 clones, roughly 88% seen once. This sequence was found in a person aged 30 to 39 with CD3G deficiency. The sequencing input was conventional CD4+ T cells sorted from blood.

CDR3 DNA: TGTGCCAGCCAGACAGCGAACTCCTACGAGCAGTACTTC. Translated, it gives CASQTANSYEQYF. The V gene is TRBV28, the J gene TRBJ2-7, with D possibly TRBD1 on 5 matching bases. The CDR3 is 13 residues long. From germline, CDR1 is MDHEN and CDR2 SYDVKM. Between the trimmed V and J ends, which lost 8 bases and 0 bases, there was a span of 11 bases.